This TCR beta chain was identified during a study of blood T cell repertoires in COVID-19. Turning to the study itself: Researchers got acute and convalescent COVID-19 samples from the United States, Italy and Spain. PBMCs, B-cell-depleted T cells, or T cells were the source of the cDNA or gDNA that made up the material.

Trimming took off 8 bases at V and 3 bases at J, with 11 bases between the two ends. CDR1 and CDR2 (germline): MNHNY, SVGAGI (reference sequence). There are 12 residues in the CDR3. As handled by the study authors: Reference gene primer amplification gave nucleated cell count estimates. Method: immunoSEQ multiplex PCR; TCRdb's copy keeps in-frame clones and lacks some. V and J calls and clone size follow that table, whereas D and trimming were derived from the DNA. The sample contains a few hundred thousand clones, 80% to 90% of which appear only once. This chain connects TRBV6-6 to TRBJ2-7; the D gene is possibly TRBD1 (6 bases). The clonotype originates from a woman aged 30 to 39 with active or convalescent COVID-19. The sequencing sample was made of peripheral blood. As DNA, the CDR3 is TGTGCCAGCCGGGACACCCTCTACGAGCAGTACTTC. It codes for CASRDTLYEQYF.